The 25 T cell receptor beta chains reported below all come from one sample, sequenced in a study of control samples from healthy donors and cancer patients (dated by TCRdb to the early 2020s). Libraries were made using the immunoSEQ multiplex PCR assay. TCRdb's version of the immuneACCESS table is confined to in-frame rearrangements and falls short of the full clone set. An unresolved V gene accounts for under half of the shortfall where checked; the remainder is of unknown origin. The sample table records some 78,000 clones; around nine tenths of these occur just once. Approximately 7.6% of the sample rests with the top ten. The source material was blood. The receptors shown here come from a woman aged 55-75 years in good health.

The table lists this clone with a few counts. The J gene is TRBJ1-4, the V gene TRBV5-1, with D maybe TRBD1 (6 bases). Between the trimmed V and J ends, which lost 5 bases and 7 bases, there was a span of 18 bases. The CDR3 length is 15 residues. CDR1 SGHRS and CDR2 YFSETQ come from the germline V gene. CDR3 protein: CASRPQQGGSEKLFF. Written as DNA, the CDR3 is TGCGCCAGCAGACCTCAACAGGGTGGGAGTGAAAAACTGTTTTTT.

The genes are TRBV5-1 and TRBJ2-5; 7 bases agree with TRBD1. The CDR3 extends over 15 amino acids. V shed 0 bases, J shed 2 bases, and the junction held 4 bases outside the gene matches. Per germline, CDR1 SGHRS and CDR2 YFSETQ. The CDR3 is CASSLAGTDQETQYF. In DNA, the CDR3 is TGCGCCAGCAGCTTGGCCGGGACAGATCAAGAGACCCAGTACTTC.

The chain joins TRBV3-1 (or the pseudogene TRBV3-2) to TRBJ2-1, with no clear D. This CDR3 has 15 amino acids. Germline V CDR1 and CDR2: LGHDT, YNNKEL (reference sequence). Deletions cut 5 bases from V and 5 bases from J, with 16 bases between. The DNA for the CDR3 is TGTGCCAGCAGCGCACGCGTCCATTCCGACAATGAGCAGTTCTTC. The encoded protein is CASSARVHSDNEQFF.

This clone was picked up a small number of times. The chain joins TRBV7-8 to TRBJ2-1, with TRBD2 matching 8 bases. CDR1 is SGHVS and CDR2 is FQNEAQ in the germline V gene. The ends lost 0 bases at V and 7 bases at J; junction bases unmatched: 8. This CDR3 has 16 amino acids. In DNA, the CDR3 is TGTGCCAGCAGCTTAGCAGAGCCGGGACTAGGGAATGAGCAGTTCTTC. Protein sequence: CASSLAEPGLGNEQFF.

This clone was seen a handful of times. The chain has TRBV3-1 (or the pseudogene TRBV3-2) and TRBJ1-6; 7 bases match TRBD1. Germline CDR1 LGHDT, CDR2 YNNKEL (reference sequence). The trim removed 1 base at V and 7 bases at J, leaving 7 bases unmatched. The CDR3 loop spans 16 amino acids. CDR3 amino acids: CASSQVRGIYNSPLHF. CDR3 coding DNA: TGTGCCAGCAGCCAAGTCAGGGGGATTTACAATTCACCCCTCCACTTT.

This clone was counted a few times. V is TRBV2 and J is TRBJ1-5; tentatively, D is TRBD1 (5 bases). This CDR3 spans 13 amino acids. V lost 3 bases and J 6 bases, leaving 9 bases between the germline ends. The germline V gene encodes CDR1 SNHLY and CDR2 FYNNEI. CDR3 protein: CASSDGGGQPQHF. The CDR3 nucleotides are TGTGCCAGCAGTGACGGGGGTGGTCAGCCCCAGCATTTT.

The chain is built from TRBV6-2 or TRBV6-3 and TRBJ2-3; 7 bases fit TRBD2. The CDR3 spans 17 residues. CDR1 and CDR2 (germline): MNHEY, SVGEGT. The J segment lost 0 bases and the V segment lost 0 bases, leaving 6 bases of the junction unmatched. CDR3 bases: TGTGCCAGCAGTTACTCACAGCGGGGCAAGAGCACAGATACGCAGTATTTT. Its protein product is CASSYSQRGKSTDTQYF.

V and J are TRBV12-3 or TRBV12-4 and TRBJ2-7; D is unresolved. V lost 6 bases, J lost 7 bases, and 10 bases lay in between. This CDR3 has 11 residues. The CDR3 spells CASSRIWEQYF. The CDR3 nucleotides read TGTGCCAGCAGCCGAATATGGGAGCAGTACTTC.

As to this clone: One junction end does not reproduce the germline sequence, and a read error may be involved. The chain employs TRBV3-1 (or the pseudogene TRBV3-2) and TRBJ2-4, with D possibly being TRBD2 (5 bases). The germline V gene encodes CDR1 LGHDT and CDR2 YNNKEL (reference sequence). The CDR3 totals 16 residues. This CDR3 is CASTQGSGLAKNIQYF. CDR3 sequence (DNA): TGTGCCAGCACCCAAGGGAGCGGACTAGCCAAAAACATTCAGTACTTC.

This chain joins TRBV28 and TRBJ2-7, with 7 bases identical to TRBD2. The V segment lost 10 bases and the J segment 1 base; nucleotides outside the gene matches: 13. Germline V gene sequence: CDR1 MDHEN, CDR2 SYDVKM. The CDR3 length is 15 residues. For the CDR3, the DNA is TGTGCCACTACATCGCCCCTAGCGGCTTCCTACGAGCAGTACTTC. It yields the protein CATTSPLAASYEQYF.

V usage is TRBV9 and J usage is TRBJ2-6, with 8 bases identical to TRBD1. The germline V gene encodes CDR1 SGDLS and CDR2 YYNGEE. The V and J ends lost 2 bases and 4 bases, in that order; junction bases with no gene match: 8. CDR3 size: 17 residues. The CDR3 loop is CASSVRTTGAGANVLTF. CDR3 DNA: TGTGCCAGCAGCGTCAGGACGACAGGGGCCGGGGCCAACGTCCTGACTTTC.

The chain is built from TRBV6-5 and TRBJ1-2; the D gene is possibly TRBD1 (6 bases). The CDR3 length is 14 residues. The germline CDR1 and CDR2 sequences are MNHEY and SVGAGI. V lost 7 bases to trimming and J lost 5 bases, with 17 bases between them. CDR3 region: CASTKLQGRYGYTF. CDR3 DNA: TGTGCCAGCACCAAACTACAGGGTCGGTATGGCTACACCTTC.

The table lists this clone with a count of one. This rearrangement joins TRBV7-3 to TRBJ2-1; 7 bases align to TRBD2. The CDR3 is 14 residues long. Germline CDR1 and CDR2: SGHTA and FQGTGA. With 0 bases clipped from V and 4 bases from J, the junction kept 0 bases outside the gene matches. CDR3 sequence: CASSLTGGYNEQFF. In DNA, the CDR3 is TGTGCCAGCAGCTTAACGGGAGGGTACAATGAGCAGTTCTTC.

V usage is TRBV5-5 and J usage is TRBJ2-7, with D maybe TRBD2 (6 bases). V was shortened by 6 bases and J by 5 bases, with 15 bases between the two germline ends. The germline CDR1 and CDR2 sequences are SGHKS and YYEKEE (reference sequence). This CDR3 has 13 amino acids. CDR3 protein: CASTWGVRDEQYF. In DNA, the CDR3 is TGTGCCAGCACCTGGGGGGTCAGGGACGAGCAGTACTTC.

The chain joins TRBV20-1 to TRBJ2-1; D call uncertain. V was pared by 6 bases and J by 5 bases, with 5 bases between. Germline values: CDR1 DFQATT, CDR2 SNEGSKA (reference sequence). CDR3 length: 10 amino acids. As DNA, the CDR3 is TGCAGTGCCCTCAACAATGAGCAGTTCTTC. This sequence encodes CSALNNEQFF.

The rearrangement joins TRBV29-1 to TRBJ1-2; 10 bases map to TRBD1. Germline CDR1 is SQVTM and CDR2 is ANQGSEA. The CDR3 is 13 residues long. J was trimmed by 5 bases and V by 6 bases; bases with no gene match: 6. The CDR3 region has the DNA TGCAGCGTGGGGACGGGACAGGGGTATGGCTACACCTTC. Translated: CSVGTGQGYGYTF.

About this clone: At the DNA level, this CDR3 is encoded by other sequences in the same sample as well. The chain combines TRBV12-3 or TRBV12-4 with TRBJ1-6, with unresolved D. With 3 bases removed from V and 16 bases from J, the gap between germline ends came to 13 bases. The CDR3 consists of 12 residues. The CDR3: CASSLVASRLHF. The CDR3 bases are TGTGCCAGCAGTTTGGTAGCATCCCGACTCCACTTT.

This clone was seen once. This chain links TRBV5-8 with TRBJ2-3; TRBD2 might be the D (6 bases). The length of the CDR3 is 16 residues. V dropped 4 bases and J dropped 3 bases, with 18 bases sitting between them. The germline CDR1 and CDR2 sequences are SGHTS and YDEGEE. The CDR3 loop reads CASSGGTAPRTDTQYF. CDR3 coding DNA: TGTGCCAGCAGCGGGGGGACTGCCCCCAGAACAGATACGCAGTATTTT. The full variable domain, in which reference TRBV5-8 and TRBJ2-3 provide the parts outside the CDR3, is EAGVTQSPTHLIKTRGQQATLRCSPISGHTSVYWYQQALGLGLQFLLWYDEGEERNRGNFPPRFSGRQFPNYSSELNVNALELEDSALYLCASSGGTAPRTDTQYFGPGTRLTVL.

The sample holds one count of this clone. CDR3: CASSLLGVPKLEQFF. The CDR3 DNA is TGTGCCAGCAGCTTATTAGGGGTCCCTAAACTGGAGCAGTTCTTC. The rearrangement joins TRBV7-8 to TRBJ2-1; D is possibly TRBD1 (5 bases). V was shortened by 2 bases and J by 10 bases, with 18 bases between the two germline ends. Germline V lookup: CDR1 SGHVS, CDR2 FQNEAQ. This CDR3 has 15 residues.

This chain joins TRBV6-5 and TRBJ1-1; tentatively, D is TRBD1 (5 bases). Deletions cut 7 bases from V and 0 bases from J, with 15 bases between. Looked up from germline, CDR1 is MNHEY and CDR2 is SVGAGI. This CDR3 contains 15 residues. This CDR3 reads CASTLRGLLNTEAFF. The CDR3 DNA reads as TGTGCCAGCACTTTAAGGGGACTGCTGAACACTGAAGCTTTCTTT.

The chain recombines TRBV28 with TRBJ1-2; D unresolved. The length of the CDR3 is 11 residues. Trimming took 7 bases from V and 3 from J, leaving 6 bases between them. Germline V CDR1 and CDR2: MDHEN, SYDVKM. CDR3 region: CASNRYYGYTF. Here the CDR3 DNA reads TGTGCCAGCAATCGTTACTATGGCTACACCTTC.

The V gene is TRBV6-5, the J gene TRBJ2-7; D is perhaps TRBD2 (6 bases). Germline values: CDR1 MNHEY, CDR2 SVGAGI. CDR3 length: 15 amino acids. The germline V and J ends were trimmed by 4 bases and 0 bases, with 13 bases remaining between them. The CDR3 region has the DNA TGTGCCAGCAGTTCCTGGCGGGGCCCCTCCTACGAGCAGTACTTC. Encoded protein: CASSSWRGPSYEQYF.

In its sample, this clone was seen once. This chain uses TRBV4-2 with TRBJ2-1; TRBD2 agrees at 13 bases. Germline V CDR1 and CDR2: LGHNA, YNFKEQ. The CDR3 totals 17 residues. V trimming: 5 bases; J trimming: 4 bases; junction bases outside the gene matches: 8. The CDR3 DNA reads as TGTGCCAGCAGCGGCAGGACTAGCGGGGGTGGTTACAATGAGCAGTTCTTC. Translating it yields CASSGRTSGGGYNEQFF.

The gene calls are TRBV14 and TRBJ2-7; no firm D call. CDR3 length: 13 residues. Germline-derived CDR1 and CDR2 are SGHDN and FVKESK. V was shortened by 4 bases and J by 7 bases, with 14 bases between the two germline ends. CDR3 in amino acids: CASSRMGDQEQYF. CDR3 in DNA: TGTGCCAGCAGCCGAATGGGCGATCAGGAGCAGTACTTC.

V gene TRBV6-1 combines with J gene TRBJ2-7; D is possibly TRBD1 (6 bases). CDR1 and CDR2 from the germline V gene are MNHNS and SASEGT. The V gene lost 0 bases and the J gene lost 4 bases, with 13 bases spanning the gap. This CDR3 has 15 amino acids. This CDR3 reads CASSEAGTKPYEQYF. Here the CDR3 DNA reads TGTGCCAGCAGTGAAGCCGGGACAAAGCCGTACGAGCAGTACTTC.